This entry lists 18 T cell receptor beta chains sequenced from one sample in a study of T-cell memory formation after mild COVID-19. TCRdb recomputed calls from the 5' RACE reads with MiXCR, one row per CDR3 protein. Of 150,000 to 200,000 distinct CDR3 sequences detected, 20% to 25% appear once; the ten largest clones hold 23%. Sequenced material: PBMCs or a T cell subset sorted from them (not recorded which). These receptors all stem from an adult woman who had mild COVID-19 (a few samples of this study predate the infection). Cell type and time point are not known.

This clonotype was counted only a few times. The rearrangement links TRBV5-1 to TRBJ2-1, with 7 positions matching TRBD1. This CDR3 contains 14 residues. The germline CDR1 and CDR2 sequences are SGHRS and YFSETQ. J lost 5 bases, V lost 4 bases, and 6 bases had no gene match. The CDR3 loop is CASSVHQGDNEQFF. The CDR3 DNA sequence: TGCGCCAGCAGCGTACACCAGGGGGACAATGAGCAGTTCTTC.

The chain combines TRBV5-1 with TRBJ1-2; D is possibly TRBD1 (5 bases). Germline-derived CDR1 and CDR2 are SGHRS and YFSETQ. V was clipped by 0 bases and J by 7 bases, with 10 bases between them. The CDR3 loop spans 13 amino acids. In DNA form, the CDR3 reads TGCGCCAGCAGCTTGGAGGACACCGGTGGCTACACCTTC. Its translation is CASSLEDTGGYTF.

The genes are TRBV7-8 and TRBJ2-2, with D perhaps TRBD1 (6 bases). The ends were cut back, 6 bases at V and 3 bases at J, with 11 bases in the middle. Germline CDR1 is SGHVS and CDR2 is FQNEAQ. This CDR3 is 14 amino acids long. Here the CDR3 DNA reads TGTGCCAGCAGGGCAGGGGCGTACACCGGGGAGCTGTTTTTT. Its translation is CASRAGAYTGELFF.

This clonotype was seen only a few times. The chain employs TRBV27 and TRBJ2-1, with D unresolved. Trimming stripped 8 bases from V and 8 bases from J, with 25 bases between. This CDR3 comprises 16 residues. Germline CDR1 reads MNHEY; CDR2 reads SMNVEV (reference sequence). In nucleotides, the CDR3 is TGTGCCAGCCCCTCCCGTTGGGCTTATCTGTACTATGAGCAGTTCTTC. Its protein is CASPSRWAYLYYEQFF.

The genes are TRBV20-1 and TRBJ2-2; D may be TRBD2 (5 bases). The CDR3 has 11 residues. The germline gives CDR1 DFQATT, CDR2 SNEGSKA (reference sequence). Trimming cost V 3 bases and J 7 bases, with 6 bases left between them. CDR3 sequence reads: CSARSGGELFF. The CDR3 nucleotides are TGCAGTGCTAGGAGCGGCGGGGAGCTGTTTTTT.

In this sample, this clonotype turned up a few times. The chain has TRBV28 and TRBJ2-7; the match to TRBD1 covers 7 bases. Germline V lookup: CDR1 MDHEN, CDR2 SYDVKM. The CDR3 contains 14 residues. V was pared by 2 bases and J by 3 bases, with 4 bases of the junction left unmatched. CDR3 DNA: TGTGCCAGCAGTTTAAACAGGGGCCTCTACGAGCAGTACTTC. It translates to CASSLNRGLYEQYF.

In this sample, this clonotype turned up a few times. V usage is TRBV6-5 and J usage is TRBJ2-3, with 9 bases lining up with TRBD2. CDR3 length: 17 residues. CDR1 is MNHEY and CDR2 is SVGAGI in the germline V gene. After removal of 0 bases from V and 9 bases from J, the junction contained 13 bases not matched to a gene. This chain's CDR3 is CASSYSPGAGGPHTQYF. DNA of the CDR3: TGTGCCAGCAGTTACTCCCCGGGTGCGGGAGGGCCCCACACGCAGTATTTT.

The chain has TRBV3-1 and TRBJ2-4; D tentatively fits TRBD1 or TRBD2 (5 bases each). This CDR3 is 16 amino acids long. V was pared by 4 bases and J by 6 bases, with 19 bases between. Germline-derived CDR1 and CDR2 are LGHDT and YNNKEL (reference sequence). This CDR3 reads CASSPLGRVGVNIQYF. The CDR3 nucleotides read TGTGCCAGCAGCCCCCTTGGAAGGGTGGGGGTAAACATTCAGTACTTC.

This chain connects TRBV5-5 to TRBJ1-2; D possibly corresponds to TRBD1 (6 bases). Per germline, CDR1 SGHKS and CDR2 YYEKEE (reference sequence). V was pared by 0 bases and J by 2 bases, with 14 bases between. The CDR3 spans 16 residues. CDR3 nucleotides: TGTGCCAGCAGCTTGGAAGGGCCAGGGGTGAACTATGGCTACACCTTC. It encodes CASSLEGPGVNYGYTF.

This clonotype occurred a few times. This chain joins TRBV12-3 or TRBV12-4 and TRBJ1-6; TRBD1 might be the D (6 bases). V was trimmed by 6 bases and J by 7 bases, leaving 16 bases between them. The CDR3 is 15 residues long. The CDR3 DNA reads as TGTGCCAGCAGAGCGGGACAAGGGGGGAATTCACCCCTCCACTTT. It is translated as CASRAGQGGNSPLHF.

The sample holds a few counts of this clonotype. The chain joins TRBV7-9 to TRBJ2-7, with D maybe TRBD1 (5 bases). The CDR3 consists of 13 residues. CDR1 is SEHNR and CDR2 is FQNEAQ in the germline V gene (reference sequence). V was trimmed by 3 bases and J by 3 bases, leaving 9 bases between them. The CDR3 protein is CASSFRQGYEQYF. The CDR3 bases are TGTGCCAGCAGCTTCCGTCAGGGCTACGAGCAGTACTTC.

This clonotype has a single count. The genes are TRBV5-5 and TRBJ1-2; D remains unclear. With 0 bases removed from V and 8 bases from J, the gap between germline ends came to 11 bases. The germline V gene has CDR1 SGHKS and CDR2 YYEKEE (reference sequence). The CDR3 extends over 13 amino acids. As DNA, the CDR3 is TGTGCCAGCAGCTTGGGTTTCTACGGAGGCTACACCTTC. Its translation is CASSLGFYGGYTF.

The V and J genes are TRBV7-2 and TRBJ1-1; D call uncertain. The germline V and J ends were trimmed by 2 bases and 6 bases, with 19 bases remaining between them. The germline V gene encodes CDR1 SGHTA and CDR2 FQGNSA. CDR3 length: 16 residues. The CDR3 DNA reads as TGTGCCAGCAGCTTAAACTTCTCCCTAAAACGGTCTGAAGCTTTCTTT. Its translation is CASSLNFSLKRSEAFF.

In its sample, this clonotype was seen a few times. The J gene is TRBJ2-3, the V gene TRBV11-2, with D uncertain. Germline CDR1 is SGHAT and CDR2 is FQNNGV. Trimming pared 5 bases from V and 6 bases from J, leaving 9 bases between. The CDR3 totals 12 residues. This chain's CDR3 is CASSLRSDTQYF. DNA for the CDR3: TGTGCCAGCAGCCTTCGCTCCGATACGCAGTATTTT.

This chain connects TRBV7-6 to TRBJ2-1, with no clear D. Germline CDR1 and CDR2: SGHVS and FNYEAQ. The CDR3 sequence is 10 residues long. With 8 bases removed from V and 8 bases from J, the gap between germline ends came to 7 bases. The DNA of the CDR3 is TGTGCCAGCGGGGATGATGAGCAGTTCTTC. It is translated as CASGDDEQFF.

The CDR3 DNA sequence: TGTGCCAGCAGTGCCCCATCAGAGATTGAAGCTTTCTTT. This translates into CASSAPSEIEAFF. V gene TRBV12-3 or TRBV12-4 combines with J gene TRBJ1-1; D is unclear. This CDR3 region has 13 residues. The V end lost 5 bases, the J end lost 7 bases, and 14 bases lay between the germline ends.

Comments on this clonotype: The junction shows a germline mismatch at one end, possibly a read error. V usage is TRBV13 and J usage is TRBJ1-2; 7 bases align to TRBD1. CDR1 and CDR2 from the germline V gene are PRHDT and FYEKMQ (reference sequence). This CDR3 comprises 16 residues. The CDR3, as DNA: TGTGCCAGCATCTTAGGGGGCAGCCAGGTTTACTATGGCTACACCTTC. This codes for CASILGGSQVYYGYTF. Full variable domain (rest looked up from reference TRBV13 and TRBJ1-2): AAGVIQSPRHLIKEKRETATLKCYPIPRHDTVYWYQQGPGQDPQFLISFYEKMQSDKGSIPDRFSAQQFSDYHSELNMSSLELGDSALYFCASILGGSQVYYGYTFGSGTRLTVV.

There are a few counts of this clonotype. The J gene is TRBJ2-7, the V gene TRBV12-3 or TRBV12-4; D may correspond to TRBD1 or TRBD2 (5 bases each). Trimming removed 3 bases from V and 0 bases from J, with 15 bases in between. CDR3 length: 16 amino acids. The CDR3 DNA follows: TGTGCCAGCAGTTTTGGGGGTGGAAGCCTCTCCTACGAGCAGTACTTC. Protein: CASSFGGGSLSYEQYF.